One and the same sample provided the 5 T cell receptor beta chains below, sequenced in a study of response to subunit inactivated influenza vaccine. TCRdb re-called the RT-PCR reads through MiXCR, storing one row per CDR3 protein. The data hold over 650,000 distinct CDR3 sequences, with about 18% observed a single time. The sequences come from PBMCs from blood, collected less than 6 days after vaccination. The receptors here all came from a man in his fifties who received an inactivated influenza vaccine.

This clonotype turned up a few times. V and J are TRBV7-9 and TRBJ2-2; 8 bases are a match to TRBD1. The V gene end was trimmed by 10 bases and the J gene end by 3 bases; junction bases not matched to a gene: 4. There are 13 residues in the CDR3. CDR1 is SEHNR, CDR2 FQNEAQ, per germline (reference sequence). CDR3 region: CAKTTGDTGELFF. The DNA for the CDR3 is TGTGCCAAAACGACAGGGGACACCGGGGAGCTGTTTTTT.

The V call is TRBV4-1, the J call TRBJ1-1; D might be TRBD1 (5 bases). Per the germline V gene, CDR1 is MGHRA and CDR2 is YSYEKL. V was clipped by 0 bases and J by 4 bases, with 12 bases between them. The CDR3 length is 15 residues. CDR3 loop: CASSQDPLGGTEAFF. The DNA for the CDR3 is TGCGCCAGCAGCCAAGATCCGCTTGGGGGCACTGAAGCTTTCTTT.

This clonotype was observed a handful of times. The chain uses TRBV12-3 or TRBV12-4 and TRBJ1-4; 7 positions match TRBD1. The CDR3 loop spans 14 amino acids. The ends lost 5 bases at V and 6 bases at J; junction bases unmatched: 6. The CDR3 region is CASSIDRDYEKLFF. CDR3 in DNA: TGTGCCAGCAGTATAGACAGGGACTATGAAAAACTGTTTTTT.

The chain links TRBV20-1 to TRBJ2-7; D might be TRBD1 (7 bases). V was trimmed by 2 bases and J by 2 bases, leaving 19 bases between them. The V gene's germline CDR1 is DFQATT and CDR2 SNEGSKA (reference sequence). CDR3 length: 16 amino acids. CDR3 protein: CSARRAGTVYTYEQYF. The CDR3, as DNA: TGCAGTGCTAGAAGGGCGGGGACAGTCTATACCTACGAGCAGTACTTC.

This clonotype is a singleton in its sample. The chain combines TRBV11-1 with TRBJ2-6; 10 bases map to TRBD1. The length of the CDR3 is 20 residues. The V gene's germline CDR1 is SGHAT and CDR2 FQDESV (reference sequence). The V segment lost 0 bases and the J segment 0 bases; nucleotides outside the gene matches: 8. The CDR3 sequence is CASSLASGQGLFSGANVLTF. CDR3 DNA sequence: TGTGCCAGCAGCTTAGCGTCGGGACAGGGGCTTTTCTCTGGGGCCAACGTCCTGACTTTC.